These T cell receptor beta chains were read from a single sample in a study of T-cell memory formation after mild COVID-19. One entry per CDR3 protein results from TCRdb running MiXCR on the 5' RACE reads. Seen here are 250,000 to 350,000 distinct CDR3 sequences, about 13% observed once, and the top ten hold under 25%. Sequencing input: PBMCs or a T cell subset sorted from them (not recorded which). These receptors were taken from a man aged 18 to 29 who had mild COVID-19 (a few samples of this study predate the infection). Cell type and time point are not known. Each CDR3 is given with its conserved first and last residue. A D gene is named only where the DNA matches it firmly. The listing skips clone size in some rows; elsewhere it reads once, few, many or a size class.

D gene	V gene	clone size	J gene	CDR3 protein	CDR3 DNA
TRBD1	TRBV20-1	many	TRBJ2-2	CSAWDRGTGELFF	TGCAGTGCTTGGGACAGGGGCACCGGGGAGCTGTTTTTT
TRBD2	TRBV9	many	TRBJ2-2	CASSVGGTQAGELFF	TGTGCCAGCAGCGTCGGGGGGACTCAAGCCGGGGAGCTGTTTTTT
-	TRBV7-6	few	TRBJ1-4	CASSFQYGKQNEKLFF	TGTGCCAGCAGCTTTCAGTATGGGAAACAGAATGAAAAACTGTTTTTT
TRBD2	TRBV7-3	-	TRBJ2-2	CASSYLAGGSGELFF	TGTGCCAGCAGCTACCTAGCGGGGGGCTCCGGGGAGCTGTTTTTT
TRBD1	TRBV27	few	TRBJ1-2	CASSLLARQGWDGYTF	TGTGCCAGCAGTTTACTGGCACGACAGGGCTGGGATGGCTACACCTTC
TRBD1	TRBV29-1	-	TRBJ1-4	CSVVVTGGFYGKLFF	TGCAGCGTTGTGGTGACAGGGGGCTTTTATGGAAAACTGTTTTTT
-	TRBV6-6	-	TRBJ2-5	CASSWVWGARQTQYF	TGTGCCAGCAGTTGGGTCTGGGGGGCTCGGCAGACCCAGTACTTC
-	TRBV6-5	few	TRBJ1-1	CASSYSTSKNTEAFF	TGTGCCAGCAGTTACTCGACCAGTAAGAACACTGAAGCTTTCTTT
TRBD1	TRBV3-1	-	TRBJ2-5	CASNPTGTGGQETQYF	TGTGCCAGCAACCCGACCGGGACAGGGGGCCAAGAGACCCAGTACTTC
TRBD1	TRBV20-1	-	TRBJ2-1	CSAPSPWDSYNEQFF	TGCAGTGCCCCCAGCCCCTGGGACAGCTACAATGAGCAGTTCTTC
-	TRBV9	-	TRBJ1-4	CASSVGGRGRLHPREKLFF	TGTGCCAGCAGCGTAGGGGGGCGGGGACGCCTCCATCCGAGGGAAAAACTGTTTTTT
-	TRBV6-5	few	TRBJ2-7	CASSIRAGSYEQYF	TGTGCCAGCAGTATCCGTGCGGGGTCCTACGAGCAGTACTTC
-	TRBV3-1	few	TRBJ1-5	CASSQGSGSNQPQHF	TGTGCCAGCAGCCAAGGGTCCGGTAGCAATCAGCCCCAGCATTTT
-	TRBV7-8	-	TRBJ1-1	CASSSSGGYMNTEAFF	TGTGCCAGCAGCTCCAGCGGGGGGTACATGAACACTGAAGCTTTCTTT
-	TRBV2	few	TRBJ2-5	CASSEGQLSPETQYF	TGTGCCAGCAGTGAAGGACAGCTATCCCCAGAGACCCAGTACTTC
TRBD1	TRBV5-1	-	TRBJ1-2	CASSLAWTGEKGGYTF	TGCGCCAGCAGCTTGGCCTGGACAGGGGAGAAGGGTGGCTACACCTTC
-	TRBV10-2	few	TRBJ2-1	CASSAPEQFF	TGCGCCAGCAGTGCTCCTGAGCAGTTCTTC
TRBD1	TRBV7-2	once	TRBJ1-2	CASSRGPGQVYGYTF	TGTGCCAGCAGCAGAGGACCGGGACAGGTGTATGGCTACACCTTC
TRBD2	TRBV10-3	-	TRBJ2-3	CAISEPGGLADTQYF	TGTGCCATCAGTGAGCCGGGGGGGCTCGCAGATACGCAGTATTTT
TRBD1	TRBV10-3	few	TRBJ2-5	CAISQQGSEETQYF	TGTGCCATCAGTCAACAGGGGTCAGAAGAGACCCAGTACTTC
-	TRBV4-1	-	TRBJ2-3	CASSQSSPRTDTQYF	TGCGCCAGCAGCCAATCCAGCCCCCGCACAGATACGCAGTATTTT
TRBD1	TRBV6-5	-	TRBJ1-4	CASSPPPWTGAREKLFF	TGTGCCAGCAGTCCGCCCCCCTGGACAGGGGCCCGTGAAAAACTGTTTTTT
TRBD2	TRBV7-2	few	TRBJ2-7	CASSLAGTSYSEQYF	TGTGCCAGCAGCTTAGCGGGGACTAGCTATTCCGAGCAGTACTTC
TRBD1	TRBV29-1	few	TRBJ2-7	CSAYTEGDRVAYEQYF	TGCAGCGCCTACACCGAAGGGGACAGGGTTGCCTACGAGCAGTACTTC
-	TRBV9	few	TRBJ2-5	CASSVGAASQETQYF	TGTGCCAGCAGCGTAGGCGCGGCTTCACAAGAGACCCAGTACTTC
-	TRBV12-3/TRBV12-4	-	TRBJ2-7	CASSFSPVYEQYF	TGTGCCAGCAGTTTCTCCCCGGTCTACGAGCAGTACTTC